Sequencing of this T cell receptor (beta chain) was carried out in a study of blood T cell repertoires in COVID-19. Study at large: Specimens from acute and convalescent COVID-19 originated in the United States, Italy and Spain. Nucleic acid was either cDNA or gDNA, and it came from T cells, B-cell-depleted T cells, or PBMCs.

Methods used by the authors: The authors estimated nucleated cell counts from reference gene primer amplification. Libraries were prepared by immunoSEQ multiplex PCR; TCRdb keeps only in-frame clonotypes and omits some of them. V, J and clone size were drawn from that table, and D and trimming were deduced from the DNA. Here the sample spans over 150,000 clones, approximately 90% being singletons. This CDR3 is 13 amino acids long. Germline CDR1 and CDR2: GTSNPN and SVGIG (reference sequence). V shed 4 bases, J shed 9 bases, and the junction held 8 bases outside the gene matches. V is TRBV30 and J is TRBJ2-1, with TRBD1 matching over 8 bases. The sample was peripheral blood. The receptor was isolated from a man in his late teens or twenties with acute or convalescent COVID-19. CDR3 protein: CAWNRGQEGEQFF. The CDR3 nucleotides read TGTGCCTGGAACCGGGGACAGGAAGGTGAGCAGTTCTTC.